These 7 T cell receptor beta chains were all obtained from the same sample, sequenced in a study of shared clonotypes between healthy human individuals. Assay used: immunoSEQ multiplex PCR; TCRdb lists only in-frame clones, some missing. The data contain 70,000 to 95,000 clones, 60% to 80% of them seen just once; the ten biggest clones take up over 50%. The sequencing input was memory CD8+ T cells sorted from blood. The subset: CD45RO+ cells pooled with CCR7-negative TemRA cells. The origin of the receptors is a young man in good health.

This sequence joins TRBV2 and TRBJ2-1, with a possible D match to TRBD1 (5 bases). This CDR3 contains 15 residues. Germline V gene lookup returns CDR1 SNHLY and CDR2 FYNNEI. The V and J ends lost 6 bases and 0 bases respectively, with 12 bases between them. The CDR3 nucleotides read TGTGCCAGCAGCGAGGACACGAGCTCCTACAATGAGCAGTTCTTC. This codes for CASSEDTSSYNEQFF.

This clone was observed once. This rearrangement joins TRBV4-3 to TRBJ2-3; D may be TRBD1 (5 bases). Germline V gene data show CDR1 as LGHNA and CDR2 as YSLEER. This CDR3 has 12 residues. The V end lost 6 bases, the J end lost 2 bases, and 6 bases lay between the germline ends. The DNA of the CDR3 is TGCGCCAGCAGACAGGACACAGATACGCAGTATTTT. This encodes CASRQDTDTQYF.

CDR3 loop: CASRPLKGSGSINTGELFF. CDR3 sequence (DNA): TGTGCCAGCAGACCTTTAAAGGGTAGCGGGAGTATCAACACCGGGGAGCTGTTTTTT. The chain has TRBV28 and TRBJ2-2; 9 bases are shared with TRBD2. V was clipped by 6 bases and J by 2 bases; unmatched bases: 16. The CDR3 totals 19 residues. Germline-derived CDR1 and CDR2 are MDHEN and SYDVKM. Combining the CDR3 with reference TRBV28 and TRBJ2-2 gives the whole variable domain DVKVTQSSRYLVKRTGEKVFLECVQDMDHENMFWYRQDPGLGLRLIYFSYDVKMKEKGDIPEGYSVSREKKERFSLILESASTNQTSMYLCASRPLKGSGSINTGELFFGEGSRLTVL.

The V call is TRBV6-1, the J call TRBJ2-1, with 8 bases fitting TRBD2. The V segment lost 4 bases and the J segment 4 bases; nucleotides outside the gene matches: 6. Germline values: CDR1 MNHNS, CDR2 SASEGT. The CDR3 loop spans 15 amino acids. The CDR3 nucleotides are TGTGCCAGCAGTGGGGGAGCGGGAGAGTACAATGAGCAGTTCTTC. This translates into CASSGGAGEYNEQFF.

About this clone itself: A far larger clone is a single base away, which makes a read error likely. The rearrangement joins TRBV6-5 to TRBJ2-1; 11 bases align to TRBD1. With V trimmed by 5 bases and J by 6 bases, 3 bases remained unmatched. The germline gives CDR1 MNHEY, CDR2 SVGAGI. CDR3 length: 14 amino acids. The CDR3 DNA sequence: TGTGCCAGCAGTGAAGGGACAGGGGGCAATGAGCAGTTCTTC. The encoded protein is CASSEGTGGNEQFF.

This sequence joins TRBV6-1 and TRBJ2-7; 8 bases match TRBD1. Germline values: CDR1 MNHNS, CDR2 SASEGT. The CDR3 runs to 14 residues. V dropped 2 bases and J dropped 3; count of bases not matched to a gene: 3. The CDR3 nucleotides read TGTGCCAGCAGTGAACCGGGACAGGTCTACGAGCAGTACTTC. Residues: CASSEPGQVYEQYF.

The table lists this clone with a count of one. The chain recombines TRBV6-9 with TRBJ2-7; D remains unclear. Germline assignment: CDR1 MNHGY and CDR2 SVAAGI. With 0 bases removed from V and 4 bases from J, the gap between germline ends came to 4 bases. The CDR3 totals 12 residues. The CDR3, as DNA: TGTGCCAGCAGTTATTCTCCTTACGAGCAGTACTTC. Translating it yields CASSYSPYEQYF.